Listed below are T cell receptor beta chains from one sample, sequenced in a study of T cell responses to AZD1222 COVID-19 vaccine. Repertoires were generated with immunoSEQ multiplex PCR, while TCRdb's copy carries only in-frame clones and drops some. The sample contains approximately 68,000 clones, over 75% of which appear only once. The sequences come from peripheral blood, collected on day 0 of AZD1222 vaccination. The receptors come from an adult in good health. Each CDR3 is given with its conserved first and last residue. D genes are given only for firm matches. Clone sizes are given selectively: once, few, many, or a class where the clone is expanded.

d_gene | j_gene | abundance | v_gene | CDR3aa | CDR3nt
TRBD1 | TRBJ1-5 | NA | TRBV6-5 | CASRPQGAFEPQHF | TGTGCCAGCAGACCCCAGGGGGCGTTTGAGCCCCAGCATTTT
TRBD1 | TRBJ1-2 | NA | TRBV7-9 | CASSLPGQQGRGYTF | TGTGCCAGCAGCTTGCCGGGACAGCAGGGACGAGGCTACACCTTC
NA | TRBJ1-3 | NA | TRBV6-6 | CASTAVSSGNTIYF | TGTGCCAGCACCGCAGTGAGCTCTGGAAACACCATATATTTT
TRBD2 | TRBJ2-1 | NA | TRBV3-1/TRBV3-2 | CASSQDLGGGDEQFF | TGTGCCAGCAGCCAAGATCTTGGCGGGGGGGACGAGCAGTTCTTC
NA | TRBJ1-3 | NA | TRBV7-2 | CASSWNGGNTIYF | TGTGCCAGCAGCTGGAACGGTGGAAACACCATATATTTT
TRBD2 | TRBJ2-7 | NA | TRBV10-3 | CASRGLAGTYEQYF | TGTGCCAGCCGCGGTCTAGCGGGCACCTACGAGCAGTACTTC
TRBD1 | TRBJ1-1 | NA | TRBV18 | CASSIAGTGAHTEAFF | TGTGCCAGCTCAATAGCCGGGACAGGGGCGCACACTGAAGCTTTCTTT
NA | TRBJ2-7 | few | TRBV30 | CAWGKGTGDYEQYF | TGTGCCTGGGGGAAGGGGACGGGGGACTACGAGCAGTACTTC
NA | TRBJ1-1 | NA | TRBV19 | CASSSLFGVGGNTEAFF | TGTGCCAGTAGTTCCCTTTTCGGGGTGGGCGGGAACACTGAAGCTTTCTTT
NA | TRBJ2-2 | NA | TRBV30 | CALYPRATGELFF | TGTGCCTTATACCCCCGGGCCACCGGGGAGCTGTTTTTT
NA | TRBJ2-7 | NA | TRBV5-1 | CASSLLTGSSYEQYF | TGCGCCAGCAGCCTACTTACAGGAAGCTCCTACGAGCAATACTTC
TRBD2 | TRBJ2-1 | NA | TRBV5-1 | CASSLYASGGAPYNEQFF | TGCGCCAGCAGCTTGTATGCTAGCGGGGGGGCCCCCTACAATGAGCAGTTCTTC
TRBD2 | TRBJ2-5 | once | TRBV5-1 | CASSLGGEAGQETQYF | TGCGCCAGCAGCTTGGGAGGTGAAGCGGGGCAAGAGACCCAGTACTTC
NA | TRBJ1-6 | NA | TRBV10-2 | CASSSRGLGNSPLHF | TGCGCCAGCAGTTCTCGGGGGCTGGGTAATTCACCCCTCCACTTT
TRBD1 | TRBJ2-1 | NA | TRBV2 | CASSSQGVDEQFF | TGTGCCAGCAGTTCGCAGGGGGTGGATGAGCAGTTCTTC
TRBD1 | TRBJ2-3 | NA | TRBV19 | CASSAGTGGKDTQYF | TGTGCCAGTAGTGCCGGGACAGGGGGGAAAGATACGCAGTATTTT
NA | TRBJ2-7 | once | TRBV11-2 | CASSLTPASEQYF | TGTGCCAGCAGCTTAACACCAGCTAGCGAGCAGTACTTC
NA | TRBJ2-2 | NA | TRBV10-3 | CAISGMAGELFF | TGTGCCATCAGTGGAATGGCGGGGGAGCTGTTTTTT
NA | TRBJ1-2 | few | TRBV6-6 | CASSYSANYGYTF | TGTGCCAGCAGTTATTCTGCTAACTATGGCTACACCTTC
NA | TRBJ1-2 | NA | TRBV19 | CASVERVNYGYTF | TGTGCCAGCGTGGAGCGCGTTAACTATGGCTACACCTTC
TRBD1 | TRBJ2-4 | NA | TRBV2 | CASSLDRANIQYF | TGTGCCAGCAGTCTCGACAGGGCTAACATTCAGTACTTC
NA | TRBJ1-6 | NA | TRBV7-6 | CASSARNSPLHF | TGTGCCAGCAGCGCCCGAAATTCACCCCTCCACTTT
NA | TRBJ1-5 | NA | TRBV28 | CASSLRENQPQHF | TGTGCCAGCAGTTTAAGGGAAAATCAGCCCCAGCATTTT
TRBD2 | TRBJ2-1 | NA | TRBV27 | CASSTSGGATVGEQFF | TGTGCCAGCAGTACTAGCGGGGGGGCAACGGTCGGTGAGCAGTTCTTC
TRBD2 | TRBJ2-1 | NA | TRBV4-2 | CASSQETSGGANEQFF | TGTGCCAGCAGCCAAGAGACTAGCGGGGGGGCCAATGAGCAGTTCTTC
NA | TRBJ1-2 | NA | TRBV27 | CASSSQRHSEGYTF | TGTGCCAGCAGTTCACAGAGGCACTCGGAAGGCTACACCTTC
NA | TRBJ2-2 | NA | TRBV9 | CASSGGVAGSNTGELFF | TGTGCCAGCAGTGGAGGAGTGGCAGGTTCGAACACCGGGGAGCTGTTTTTT
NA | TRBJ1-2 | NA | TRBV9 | CASSVAGQLWGDYGYTF | TGTGCCAGCAGCGTAGCGGGACAACTTTGGGGGGACTATGGCTACACCTTC
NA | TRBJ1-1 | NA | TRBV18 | CASSPESGTEAFF | TGTGCCAGCTCACCGGAAAGCGGCACTGAAGCTTTCTTT
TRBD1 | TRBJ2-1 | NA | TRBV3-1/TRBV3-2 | CASSLWTGNLKQFF | TGTGCCAGCAGCTTGTGGACAGGGAATTTGAAGCAGTTCTTC
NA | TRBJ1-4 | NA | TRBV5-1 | CASRASSGTATNEKLFF | TGCGCCAGCAGAGCTAGCAGTGGGACCGCAACTAATGAAAAACTGTTTTTT
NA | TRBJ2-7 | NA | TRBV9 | CASSVGGPPYEQYF | TGTGCCAGCAGCGTAGGAGGACCCCCCTACGAGCAGTACTTC
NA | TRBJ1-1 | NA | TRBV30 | CAWSVLSLNTEAFF | TGTGCCTGGAGTGTACTTAGTTTGAACACTGAAGCTTTCTTT
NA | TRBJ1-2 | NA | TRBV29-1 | CSVLSSGRRRQYYGYTF | TGCAGCGTGTTATCAAGTGGCCGCAGGAGGCAGTACTATGGCTACACCTTC
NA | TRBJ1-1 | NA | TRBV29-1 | CSARTGSNTEAFF | TGCAGCGCCAGGACGGGCTCGAACACTGAAGCTTTCTTT
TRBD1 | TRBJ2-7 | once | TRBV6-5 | CASSYDRAYEQYF | TGTGCCAGCAGTTACGACAGGGCGTACGAGCAGTACTTC
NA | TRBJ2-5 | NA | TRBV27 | CASSSRAGVETQYF | TGTGCCAGCAGTTCAAGGGCAGGGGTAGAGACCCAGTACTTC
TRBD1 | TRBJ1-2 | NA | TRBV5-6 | CASSQTDRADYGYTF | TGTGCCAGCAGCCAGACGGACAGGGCAGACTATGGCTACACCTTC
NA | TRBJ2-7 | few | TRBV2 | CASGGLIYEQYF | TGTGCCAGCGGGGGGCTAATATACGAGCAGTACTTC
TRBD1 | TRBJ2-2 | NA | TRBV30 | CAWTGTGRGELFF | TGTGCCTGGACGGGGACAGGTAGAGGGGAGCTGTTTTTT